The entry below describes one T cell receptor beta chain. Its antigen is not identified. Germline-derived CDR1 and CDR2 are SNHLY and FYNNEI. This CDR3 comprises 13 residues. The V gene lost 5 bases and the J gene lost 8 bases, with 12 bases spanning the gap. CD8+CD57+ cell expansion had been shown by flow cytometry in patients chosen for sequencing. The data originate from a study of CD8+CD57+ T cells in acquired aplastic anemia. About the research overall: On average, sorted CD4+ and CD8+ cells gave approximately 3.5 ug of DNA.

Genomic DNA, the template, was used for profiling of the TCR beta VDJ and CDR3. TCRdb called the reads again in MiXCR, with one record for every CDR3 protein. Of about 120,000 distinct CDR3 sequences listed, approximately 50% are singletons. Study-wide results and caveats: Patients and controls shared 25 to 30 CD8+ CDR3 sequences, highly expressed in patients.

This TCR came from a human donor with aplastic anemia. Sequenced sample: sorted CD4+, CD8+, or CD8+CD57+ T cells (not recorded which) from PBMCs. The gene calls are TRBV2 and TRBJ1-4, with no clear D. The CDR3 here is CASSIGTTEKLFF. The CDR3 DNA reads TGTGCCAGCAGTATAGGAACCACCGAAAAACTGTTTTTT.